The rows below give T cell receptor beta chains drawn from one sample of a study of T-cell reconstitution after alpha-beta-depleted transplantation in children. TCRdb re-derived calls from the PCR reads in MiXCR, one entry per CDR3 protein. The data contain a few hundred thousand distinct CDR3 sequences, approximately 10% of them singletons. The sequencing used PBMCs from the stem cell graft donor, collected from the stem cell graft. The source is a human donor who donated a stem cell graft to a child with acute lymphoblastic leukemia. Both conserved end residues are part of each CDR3. A D gene is named only where the DNA matches it firmly. Clone size is shown for a subset of rows, as once, few, many or a class of expanded clone.

>TRBJ2-7|TRBV7-8|.|TRBD2
TGTGCCAGCAGCCCCCCAGCGGGAGTCTACGAGCAGTACTTC
CASSPPAGVYEQYF
>TRBJ2-5|TRBV4-3|.|.
TGCGCCAGCAGCCCCAGCGGCGAGGGAGCCGGGCAGACCCAGTACTTC
CASSPSGEGAGQTQYF
>TRBJ2-1|TRBV5-1|.|TRBD2
TGCGCCAGCAGTGGGGGGACTAGCGGCAATGAGCAGCTCTTC
CASSGGTSGNEQLF
>TRBJ2-6|TRBV6-5|.|TRBD1
TGTGCCAGCAGTTACAACAGGGGGACTGGGGCCAACGTCCTGACTTTC
CASSYNRGTGANVLTF
>TRBJ2-7|TRBV18|few|.
TGTGCCAGCTCGCCCATTGGTAGCGAGCAGTACTTC
CASSPIGSEQYF
>TRBJ2-3|TRBV6-5|.|TRBD2
TGTGCCAGCAGTTACTCGGCTAGCGGGATTAGCACAGATACGCAGTATTTT
CASSYSASGISTDTQYF
>TRBJ2-1|TRBV19|.|.
TGTGCCAGTAGCCACACCACAGGGATGGCCTACAATGAGCAGTTCTTC
CASSHTTGMAYNEQFF
>TRBJ2-3|TRBV9|many|TRBD1
TGTGCCAGCAGCCTCGCTACGGGACAGGGCACAGATACGCAGTATTTT
CASSLATGQGTDTQYF
>TRBJ1-1|TRBV20-1|many|.
TGCAGTGCGGGACGGATGAACACTGAAGCTTTCTTT
CSAGRMNTEAFF
>TRBJ2-7|TRBV4-3|.|.
TGCGCCAGCAGCCAGGGCCTGTTGACTAGCGAGCAGTACTTC
CASSQGLLTSEQYF
>TRBJ2-7|TRBV29-1|few|TRBD1
TGCAGCGACTGGACAGGGAGACCCTACGAGCAGTACTTC
CSDWTGRPYEQYF
>TRBJ2-7|TRBV5-6|few|.
TGTGCCAGCAGCTTCAGGGACCCCTACGAGCAGTACTTC
CASSFRDPYEQYF
>TRBJ1-2|TRBV5-6|.|.
TGTGCCAGCAGCCCGAGGGCGCTGGACTATGGCTACACCTTC
CASSPRALDYGYTF
>TRBJ2-3|TRBV28|.|.
TGTGCCAGCAGTTTATCCGCGGCGGGGACAGATACGCAGTATTTT
CASSLSAAGTDTQYF
>TRBJ2-4|TRBV4-2|few|.
TGTGCCAGCAGCCAAGTTGGGGATTTAAGCAAAAACATTCAGTACTTC
CASSQVGDLSKNIQYF
>TRBJ2-3|TRBV4-2|.|.
TGTGCCAGCAGCCAAGAATTGGGACTGGAGGGGGATACGCAGTATTTT
CASSQELGLEGDTQYF